Shown below are 11 T cell receptor beta chains from a single sample sequenced in a study of cytomegalovirus exposure and HLA in healthy donors. In the PCR, 60 Vbeta and 13 Jbeta primers were used. Repertoires were generated with immunoSEQ multiplex PCR, while TCRdb's copy carries only in-frame clones and drops some. The sample lists 76,000 or so clones, approximately 81% occurring once. Sequencing was done on a sample of PBMCs. The receptors were gathered from a woman aged 40 to 49 in good health and CMV-seropositive.

The J gene is TRBJ2-1, the V gene TRBV27, with a possible D match to TRBD2 (6 bases). Germline V lookup: CDR1 MNHEY, CDR2 SMNVEV (reference sequence). The CDR3 sequence is 15 residues long. The V end was cut by 0 bases, the J end by 6 bases, with 12 bases between. The CDR3 loop reads CASSLSGLGSNEQFF. The DNA of the CDR3 is TGTGCCAGCAGTTTATCGGGACTGGGGTCCAATGAGCAGTTCTTC.

This clone was counted only a few times. The chain recombines TRBV7-3 with TRBJ1-2; the match to TRBD1 covers 7 bases. J was trimmed by 0 bases and V by 5 bases; bases with no gene match: 9. Germline CDR1 is SGHTA and CDR2 is FQGTGA. The CDR3 is 16 residues long. This CDR3 reads CASSHLGTEANYGYTF. The DNA for the CDR3 is TGTGCCAGCAGCCACCTCGGGACAGAAGCTAACTATGGCTACACCTTC.

This clone has only a few counts. This chain joins TRBV18 and TRBJ2-1, with 8 nucleotides matching TRBD2. In germline, CDR1 is KGHSH, CDR2 LQKENI. The CDR3 contains 16 residues. With 6 bases clipped from V and 2 bases from J, the junction kept 9 bases outside the gene matches. Here the CDR3 DNA reads TGTGCCAGCTCGCCGGGAAGCGGGGGAACCTACAATGAGCAGTTCTTC. Its translation: CASSPGSGGTYNEQFF.

This clone has more than one count but fewer than ten. V gene TRBV5-4 combines with J gene TRBJ1-4, with D tentatively TRBD1 (5 bases). The CDR3 contains 14 residues. Germline assignment: CDR1 SGHNT and CDR2 YYREEE (reference sequence). V lost 4 bases and J lost 3, with 10 bases in between. CDR3 protein: CASSRQGANEKLFF. In nucleotides, the CDR3 is TGTGCCAGCAGCCGTCAAGGGGCTAATGAAAAACTGTTTTTT.

The chain combines TRBV6-5 with TRBJ1-6; 7 nucleotides align to TRBD1. In germline, CDR1 is MNHEY, CDR2 SVGAGI. The CDR3 runs to 13 residues. J gave up 8 bases and V 6 bases, and 4 bases lay outside the gene matches. The CDR3 DNA reads TGTGCCAGCAGGTACAGGGGTGATTCACCCCTCCACTTT. Protein: CASRYRGDSPLHF.

The chain couples TRBV10-3 to TRBJ2-1; weak D call: TRBD1 (5 bases). The CDR3 extends over 13 amino acids. Germline lookup yields CDR1 ENHRY and CDR2 SYGVKD. V was clipped by 4 bases and J by 5 bases, with 9 bases between them. The CDR3 DNA sequence: TGTGCCATCAGTGCGGACACGGACAATGAGCAGTTCTTC. Translated: CAISADTDNEQFF.

CDR3 sequence (DNA): TGTGCCAGCAGGTACAGCACCGGGGAGCTGTTTTTT. Translating it yields CASRYSTGELFF. The chain carries TRBV9 and TRBJ2-2; D not certain. Germline assignment: CDR1 SGDLS and CDR2 YYNGEE. The CDR3 covers 12 residues. V was trimmed by 5 bases and J by 4 bases, leaving 6 bases between them.

This chain links TRBV28 with TRBJ2-4; TRBD1 agrees at 9 bases. The CDR3 consists of 16 residues. With 4 bases clipped from V and 3 bases from J, the junction kept 7 bases outside the gene matches. The germline V gene has CDR1 MDHEN and CDR2 SYDVKM. CDR3 region: CASSYRTGEGKNIQYF. The CDR3 nucleotides read TGTGCCAGCAGTTACCGGACAGGGGAAGGCAAAAACATTCAGTACTTC. Based on the CDR3 plus reference TRBV28 and TRBJ2-4, the full variable domain is DVKVTQSSRYLVKRTGEKVFLECVQDMDHENMFWYRQDPGLGLRLIYFSYDVKMKEKGDIPEGYSVSREKKERFSLILESASTNQTSMYLCASSYRTGEGKNIQYFGAGTRLSVL.

The chain recombines TRBV11-2 with TRBJ1-2; possible D gene TRBD1, 5 bases. The CDR3 contains 11 residues. V was pared by 5 bases and J by 7 bases, with 8 bases between. Germline CDR1 SGHAT, CDR2 FQNNGV. The CDR3 loop reads CASSGGFGYTF. DNA of the CDR3: TGTGCCAGCAGCGGGGGGTTTGGCTACACCTTC. The entire variable domain, with the rest obtained from reference TRBV11-2 and TRBJ1-2, is as follows: EAGVAQSPRYKIIEKRQSVAFWCNPISGHATLYWYQQILGQGPKLLIQFQNNGVVDDSQLPKDRFSAERLKGVDSTLKIQPAKLEDSAVYLCASSGGFGYTFGSGTRLTVV.

This chain uses TRBV19 with TRBJ1-1; 8 nucleotides match TRBD1. Germline V gene lookup returns CDR1 LNHDA and CDR2 SQIVND (reference sequence). The V segment lost 1 base and the J segment 7 bases; nucleotides outside the gene matches: 8. This CDR3 spans 15 amino acids. The DNA for the CDR3 is TGTGCCAGTAGTATAGCAGCGACAGGGGCCCGTGAAGCTTTCTTT. Its translation is CASSIAATGAREAFF.

This clone appeared once. This chain links TRBV19 with TRBJ1-4; unclear D gene. The CDR3 is 15 residues long. Germline lookup yields CDR1 LNHDA and CDR2 SQIVND (reference sequence). Trimming removed 5 bases from V and 0 bases from J, with 10 bases in between. The chain's CDR3 is CASSRRQATNEKLFF. DNA of the CDR3: TGTGCCAGTAGTCGAAGACAAGCAACTAATGAAAAACTGTTTTTT. The full variable domain, in which reference TRBV19 and TRBJ1-4 provide the parts outside the CDR3, is DGGITQSPKYLFRKEGQNVTLSCEQNLNHDAMYWYRQDPGQGLRLIYYSQIVNDFQKGDIAEGYSVSREKKESFPLTVTSAQKNPTAFYLCASSRRQATNEKLFFGSGTQLSVL.